This T cell receptor beta chain came from a study of blood T cells in healthy people across ages. Drawing of peripheral blood yielded roughly 9.3 milliliters from each donor. A second about 7 to 12 cycle PCR used barcoded and J-beta primers. Using its own MiXCR run on the 5' RACE reads, TCRdb lists one record per CDR3 protein. The sample contains about 1.4 million distinct CDR3 sequences, 59% of which appear only once. As concerns this clonotype: The target antigen is unknown.

This CDR3 is 15 amino acids long. The germline CDR1 and CDR2 sequences are SEHNR and FQNEAQ (reference sequence). The study, taken as a whole, reports: Naive T cell percentage showed a strong correlation with TCR beta diversity. Per million T cells, TCR beta diversity dropped roughly linearly as age increased.

The sequenced sample consisted of blood. This chain uses TRBV7-9 with TRBJ2-5, with 10 bases that match TRBD1. TRBJ2-7 matches the DNA end more closely, so the J call is doubtful. This TCR was sampled from a man younger than 35 in good health. CDR3 in amino acids: CASSSSTGGMYEQYF. CDR3 DNA: TGTGCCAGCAGCTCCTCGACAGGGGGCATGTACGAGCAGTACTTC.